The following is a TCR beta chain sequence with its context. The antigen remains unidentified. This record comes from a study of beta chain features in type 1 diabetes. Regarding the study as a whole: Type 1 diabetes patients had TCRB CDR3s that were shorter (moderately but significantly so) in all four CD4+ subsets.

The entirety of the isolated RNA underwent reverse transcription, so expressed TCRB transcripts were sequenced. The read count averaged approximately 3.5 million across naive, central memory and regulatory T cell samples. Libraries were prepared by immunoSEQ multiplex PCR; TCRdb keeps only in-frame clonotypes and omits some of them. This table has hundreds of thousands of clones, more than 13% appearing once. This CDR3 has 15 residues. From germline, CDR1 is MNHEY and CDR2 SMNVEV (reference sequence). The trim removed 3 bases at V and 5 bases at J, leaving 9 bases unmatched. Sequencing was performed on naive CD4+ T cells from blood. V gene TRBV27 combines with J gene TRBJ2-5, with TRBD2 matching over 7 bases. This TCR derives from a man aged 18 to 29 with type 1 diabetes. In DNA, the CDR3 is TGTGCCAGCAGTTTTTTCTCAGCGGGGAAGGAGACCCAGTACTTC. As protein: CASSFFSAGKETQYF.